This T cell receptor (beta chain) originates from a study of blood T cell repertoires in COVID-19. Generated by immunoSEQ multiplex PCR, the TCRdb table keeps only in-frame clones and is missing some. The sample has about 270,000 clones, about 83% seen once. Trimming cost V 7 bases and J 4 bases, with 16 bases left between them. The CDR3 length is 15 residues. Sequencing was carried out using peripheral blood. The J gene is TRBJ1-4, the V gene TRBV23-1, with D unresolved. TRBV23-1 is reported as an ORF; its role is uncertain. The receptor was isolated from a woman of 80 years or more with COVID-19, enrolled during active disease. The CDR3 loop reads CASTLGMLGNEKLFF. In DNA form, the CDR3 reads TGCGCCAGCACCCTCGGGATGTTGGGTAATGAAAAACTGTTTTTT.